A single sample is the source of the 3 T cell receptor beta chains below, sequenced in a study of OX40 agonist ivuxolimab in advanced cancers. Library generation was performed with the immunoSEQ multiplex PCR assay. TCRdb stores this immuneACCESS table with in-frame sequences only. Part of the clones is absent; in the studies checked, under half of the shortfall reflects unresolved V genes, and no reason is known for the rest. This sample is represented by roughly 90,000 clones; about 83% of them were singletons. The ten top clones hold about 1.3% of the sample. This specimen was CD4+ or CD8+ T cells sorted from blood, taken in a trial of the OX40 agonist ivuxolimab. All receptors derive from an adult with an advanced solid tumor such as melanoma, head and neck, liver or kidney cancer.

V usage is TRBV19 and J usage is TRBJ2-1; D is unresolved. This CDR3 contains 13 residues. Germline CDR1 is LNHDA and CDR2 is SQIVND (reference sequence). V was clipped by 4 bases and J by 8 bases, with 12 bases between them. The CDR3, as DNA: TGTGCCAGTAGTACCCCCGACGGCGATGAGCAGTTCTTC. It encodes CASSTPDGDEQFF.

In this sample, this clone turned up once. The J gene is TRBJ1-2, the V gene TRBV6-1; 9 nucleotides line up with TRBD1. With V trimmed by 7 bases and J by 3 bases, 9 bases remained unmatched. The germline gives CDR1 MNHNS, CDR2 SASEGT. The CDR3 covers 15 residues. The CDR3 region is CASTLKQGADYGYTF. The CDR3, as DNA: TGTGCCAGCACTTTGAAACAGGGGGCGGACTATGGCTACACCTTC.

CDR3 DNA: TGTGCCATCAGTGAGCAACAGGGTATCCAAGGCGGCTACACCTTC. This codes for CAISEQQGIQGGYTF. The J gene is TRBJ1-2, the V gene TRBV10-3; TRBD1 is a possible D gene (6 bases). V gave up 2 bases and J gave up 8 bases, with 18 bases separating them. In germline, CDR1 is ENHRY, CDR2 SYGVKD. This CDR3 is built from 15 residues.